A single sample gave rise to the 15 T cell receptor beta chains below, sequenced in a study of T cell responses to AZD1222 COVID-19 vaccine. Repertoires were generated with immunoSEQ multiplex PCR, while TCRdb's copy carries only in-frame clones and drops some. The table records about 120,000 clones, 85% to 95% of them present only once. The sequencing used peripheral blood, collected on day 0 of AZD1222 vaccination. Source of these receptors: an adult in good health.

The V gene is TRBV6-5, the J gene TRBJ2-7; 9 positions agree with TRBD2. Germline assignment: CDR1 MNHEY and CDR2 SVGAGI. The V segment lost 6 bases and the J segment 2 bases; nucleotides outside the gene matches: 8. The CDR3 consists of 15 residues. CDR3 nucleotides: TGTGCCAGCAGCCTGACTAGCGGAGAAGCCTACGAGCAGTACTTC. It specifies CASSLTSGEAYEQYF.

The chain carries TRBV5-1 and TRBJ2-3; 14 bases are a match to TRBD2. This CDR3 spans 16 amino acids. J lost 4 bases, V lost 4 bases, and 5 bases had no gene match. CDR1 and CDR2 (germline): SGHRS, YFSETQ. CDR3 DNA: TGCGCCAGCAGCCTGGGACTAGCGGGAGCGGCAGATACGCAGTATTTT. Amino acids: CASSLGLAGAADTQYF. The variable domain in full, with the rest retrieved from reference TRBV5-1 and TRBJ2-3, is KAGVTQTPRYLIKTRGQQVTLSCSPISGHRSVSWYQQTPGQGLQFLFEYFSETQRNKGNFPGRFSGRQFSNSRSEMNVSTLELGDSALYLCASSLGLAGAADTQYFGPGTRLTVL.

This chain joins TRBV9 and TRBJ1-2, with 9 bases identical to TRBD1. Germline CDR1 and CDR2: SGDLS and YYNGEE. After removal of 4 bases from V and 4 bases from J, the junction contained 5 bases not matched to a gene. CDR3 size: 14 residues. Here the CDR3 DNA reads TGTGCCAGCAGCCCCCGGGACAGGGCCTATGGCTACACCTTC. It codes for CASSPRDRAYGYTF.

The chain couples TRBV28 to TRBJ1-5; D remains unclear. CDR3 length: 14 amino acids. Germline V gene sequence: CDR1 MDHEN, CDR2 SYDVKM. Trimming took off 6 bases at V and 6 bases at J, with 15 bases between the two ends. The CDR3 here is CASRHQSPGQPQHF. The CDR3, as DNA: TGTGCCAGCAGACACCAGAGCCCCGGTCAGCCCCAGCATTTT.

Here the CDR3 reads CATSDLRSVDTDTQYF. In nucleotides, the CDR3 is TGTGCCACCAGTGATCTGAGGAGCGTCGACACAGATACGCAGTATTTT. The chain employs TRBV24-1 and TRBJ2-3, with D hard to call. CDR1 is KGHDR, CDR2 SFDVKD, per germline. The CDR3 is made up of 16 amino acids. The V and J ends lost 3 bases and 2 bases respectively, with 14 bases between them.

The V and J genes are TRBV11-2 and TRBJ1-1; D remains ambiguous. CDR1 is SGHAT and CDR2 is FQNNGV in the germline V gene. The germline V and J ends were trimmed by 2 bases and 6 bases, with 7 bases remaining between them. The CDR3 length is 12 residues. The CDR3 nucleotides read TGTGCCAGCAGCTTATTGGGCCCTGAAGCTTTCTTT. Its protein is CASSLLGPEAFF.

The J gene is TRBJ2-2, the V gene TRBV27; 7 bases are shared with TRBD2. The germline V gene has CDR1 MNHEY and CDR2 SMNVEV (reference sequence). The CDR3 has 17 amino acids. Trimming at V came to 1 base and at J to 2 bases, leaving 7 bases not matched to a gene. CDR3 nucleotide sequence: TGTGCCAGCAGTTTATTCGTGGGAGGGTTCAACACCGGGGAGCTGTTTTTT. This codes for CASSLFVGGFNTGELFF.

The rearrangement joins TRBV3-1 (or the pseudogene TRBV3-2) to TRBJ2-1, with TRBD2 identical over 9 bases. V gave up 0 bases and J gave up 5 bases; unmatched junction bases: 8. The CDR3 is 17 amino acids. Germline V CDR1 and CDR2: LGHDT, YNNKEL (reference sequence). CDR3 in amino acids: CASSQEIKLAGNNEQFF. The CDR3 nucleotides are TGTGCCAGCAGCCAAGAGATCAAACTAGCGGGTAACAATGAGCAGTTCTTC.

J is TRBJ1-5 and V is TRBV21-1; TRBD1 reflects the table's D call only, with no check against the DNA. TRBV21-1 is deemed a pseudogene. This CDR3 has 16 amino acids. CDR3 protein: CASTRIQGWINQPQHF. DNA of the CDR3: TGTGCCAGCACCCGGATACAGGGCTGGATCAATCAGCCCCAGCATTTT.

The chain uses TRBV28 and TRBJ2-3; D uncertain. The V gene lost 3 bases and the J gene lost 3 bases, with 10 bases spanning the gap. The length of the CDR3 is 14 residues. Germline-derived CDR1 and CDR2 are MDHEN and SYDVKM. CDR3 nucleotide sequence: TGTGCCAGCAGTTTGCAGAGTCAAACAGATACGCAGTATTTT. Its protein product is CASSLQSQTDTQYF.

CDR3 amino acids: CASSQMAGSPLHF. The CDR3 DNA reads TGTGCCAGCAGCCAGATGGCGGGTTCACCCCTCCACTTT. The rearrangement uses TRBV14 and TRBJ1-6, with D hard to call. The length of the CDR3 is 13 residues. Per the germline V gene, CDR1 is SGHDN and CDR2 is FVKESK. With 3 bases removed from V and 9 bases from J, the gap between germline ends came to 9 bases. The variable domain in full, with the rest retrieved from reference TRBV14 and TRBJ1-6, is EAGVTQFPSHSVIEKGQTVTLRCDPISGHDNLYWYRRVMGKEIKFLLHFVKESKQDESGMPNNRFLAERTGGTYSTLKVQPAELEDSGVYFCASSQMAGSPLHFGNGTRLTVT.

This chain connects TRBV6-5 to TRBJ2-7, with TRBD2 matching 9 bases. With V trimmed by 6 bases and J by 0 bases, 6 bases remained unmatched. CDR1 MNHEY and CDR2 SVGAGI come from the germline V gene. CDR3 length: 15 residues. Here the CDR3 reads CASSSGLASSYEQYF. The DNA for the CDR3 is TGTGCCAGCAGCTCCGGACTAGCGTCCTCCTACGAGCAGTACTTC.

This sequence joins TRBV19 and TRBJ1-1; D gene ambiguous. Trimming removed 6 bases at V and 0 bases at J, with 17 bases between. CDR1 and CDR2 from the germline V gene are LNHDA and SQIVND (reference sequence). The CDR3 has 16 residues. Here the CDR3 DNA reads TGTGCCAGTAGCAAGGACCTACCCAGGATGAACACTGAAGCTTTCTTT. It yields the protein CASSKDLPRMNTEAFF.

The gene calls are TRBV21-1 and TRBJ2-5. TRBV21-1 is noted as a pseudogene. CDR3 length equals 16 residues. The CDR3 protein is CASSKDEGFGQETQYF. The CDR3 region has the DNA TGTGCCAGCAGCAAAGACGAGGGGTTCGGGCAAGAGACCCAGTACTTC.

The chain carries TRBV5-8 and TRBJ1-5; 10 nucleotides agree with TRBD1. With 2 bases clipped from V and 7 bases from J, the junction kept 6 bases outside the gene matches. The CDR3 totals 15 residues. Germline V gives CDR1 SGHTS, CDR2 YDEGEE. CDR3 loop: CASSFGTGVGQPQHF. CDR3 sequence (DNA): TGTGCCAGCAGCTTTGGGACAGGGGTAGGGCAGCCCCAGCATTTT.